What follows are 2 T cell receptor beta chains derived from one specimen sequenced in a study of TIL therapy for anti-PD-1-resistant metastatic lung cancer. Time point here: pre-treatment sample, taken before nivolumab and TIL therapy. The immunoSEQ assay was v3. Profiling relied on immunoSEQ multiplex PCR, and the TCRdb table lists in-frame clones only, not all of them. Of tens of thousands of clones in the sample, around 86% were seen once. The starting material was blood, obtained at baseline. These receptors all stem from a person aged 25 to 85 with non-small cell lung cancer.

Here the CDR3 reads CASSLGIGTGRTGELFF. CDR3 nucleotide sequence: TGTGCCAGCAGCTTAGGAATCGGGACAGGGCGGACCGGGGAGCTGTTTTTT. The rearrangement links TRBV11-3 to TRBJ2-2; 9 bases match TRBD1. This CDR3 contains 17 residues. The junction had 8 bases not matched to a gene; V was cut back by 1 base and J by 5 bases. Per the germline V gene, CDR1 is SGHNT and CDR2 is YENEEA.

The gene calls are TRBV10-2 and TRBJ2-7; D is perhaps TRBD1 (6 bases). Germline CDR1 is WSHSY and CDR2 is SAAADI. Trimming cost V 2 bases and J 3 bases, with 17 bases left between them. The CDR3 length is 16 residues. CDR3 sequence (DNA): TGCGCCAGCAGTGAGGGGCCAGCAGGGGCTTACTACGAGCAGTACTTC. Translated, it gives CASSEGPAGAYYEQYF.